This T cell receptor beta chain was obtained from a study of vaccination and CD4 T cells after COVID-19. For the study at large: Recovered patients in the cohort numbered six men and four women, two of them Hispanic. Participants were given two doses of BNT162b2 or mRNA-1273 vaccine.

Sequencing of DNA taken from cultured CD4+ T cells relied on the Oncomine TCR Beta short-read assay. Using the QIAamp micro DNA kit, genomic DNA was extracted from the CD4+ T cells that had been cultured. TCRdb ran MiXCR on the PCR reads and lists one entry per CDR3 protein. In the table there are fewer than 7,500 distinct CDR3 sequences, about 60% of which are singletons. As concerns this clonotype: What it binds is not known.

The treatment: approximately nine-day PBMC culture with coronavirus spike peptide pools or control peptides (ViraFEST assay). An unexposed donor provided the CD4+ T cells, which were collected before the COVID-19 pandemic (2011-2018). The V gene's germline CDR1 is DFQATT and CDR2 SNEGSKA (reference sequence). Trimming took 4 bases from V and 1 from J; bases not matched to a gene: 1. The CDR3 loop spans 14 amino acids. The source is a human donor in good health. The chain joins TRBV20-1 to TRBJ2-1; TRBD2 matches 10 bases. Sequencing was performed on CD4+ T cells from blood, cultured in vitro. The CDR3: CSAKLAGSYNEQFF. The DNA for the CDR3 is TGCAGTGCTAAACTAGCGGGATCCTACAATGAGCAGTTCTTC.